The 2 T cell receptor beta chains listed next were all sequenced from one sample in a study of PD-1 blockade in classical Hodgkin lymphoma. Relapse was seen in all patients after autologous stem cell transplantation, and brentuximab vedotin exposure was variable. Sequencing was performed with immunoSEQ multiplex PCR; in TCRdb, only in-frame clones are kept and a portion is missing. This sample yields tens of thousands of clones, of which around three quarters are seen a single time; roughly 20% belongs to the top ten. This sample comprised peripheral blood mononuclear cells (PBMCs), obtained before the second cycle of nivolumab. The receptors were sampled from a human donor with classical Hodgkin lymphoma.

J is TRBJ2-7 and V is TRBV6-1; D unresolved. Trimming removed 5 bases from V and 4 bases from J, with 12 bases in between. CDR1 and CDR2 from the germline V gene are MNHNS and SASEGT. CDR3 length: 13 amino acids. CDR3 in amino acids: CASSNLAPYEQYF. CDR3 nucleotides: TGTGCCAGCAGTAACCTCGCGCCATACGAGCAGTACTTC.

The chain uses TRBV11-3 and TRBJ1-2; 10 bases align to TRBD1. This CDR3 contains 13 residues. V shed 5 bases, J shed 6 bases, and the junction held 3 bases outside the gene matches. Germline V lookup: CDR1 SGHNT, CDR2 YENEEA. The CDR3 nucleotides read TGTGCCAGCAGCCGACAGGGGGCGGATGGCTACACCTTC. Translated: CASSRQGADGYTF.